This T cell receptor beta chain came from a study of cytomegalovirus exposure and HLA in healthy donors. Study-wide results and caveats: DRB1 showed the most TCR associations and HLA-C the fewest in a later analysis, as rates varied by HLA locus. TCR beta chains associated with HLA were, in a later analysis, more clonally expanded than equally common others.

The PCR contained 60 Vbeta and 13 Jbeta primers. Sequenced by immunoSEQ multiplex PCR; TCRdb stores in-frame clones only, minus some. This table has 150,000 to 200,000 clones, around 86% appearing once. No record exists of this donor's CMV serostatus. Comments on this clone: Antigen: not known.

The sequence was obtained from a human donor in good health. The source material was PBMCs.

CDR3 DNA sequence: TGTGCCAGCAGCCCGTTAGCGGCAGATACGCAGTATTTT. Translation: CASSPLAADTQYF. This chain uses TRBV7-9 with TRBJ2-3, with a possible D match to TRBD2 (6 bases). CDR1 is SEHNR, CDR2 FQNEAQ, per germline (reference sequence). V lost 5 bases, J lost 4 bases, and 10 bases lay in between. The CDR3 runs to 13 residues.